The sequence of this TCR beta chain was determined in a study of cytomegalovirus exposure and HLA in healthy donors. The PCR ran on 60 Vbeta and 13 Jbeta primers. Measured with immunoSEQ multiplex PCR; TCRdb has only the in-frame clones, and not every one. The sample contains around 130,000 clones, about 80% of which appear only once. On this clone: Its cognate antigen is unknown.

CDR3 length: 14 amino acids. Trimming cost V 10 bases and J 7 bases; bases outside gene matches: 11. Looked up from germline, CDR1 is SNHLY and CDR2 is FYNNEI. Findings of the study overall: Most subjects' HLA-A and HLA-B alleles were reportedly predicted from TCR beta sequences. Indistinguishable V segments, including TRBV6-2 and TRBV6-3, were excluded.

The chain recombines TRBV2 with TRBJ2-1, with 9 bases aligning to TRBD2. The sample comprised PBMCs. The sequence derives from a male donor in good health and CMV-seronegative. This CDR3 is CATDGLAGKNEQFF. The CDR3 region has the DNA TGTGCCACCGACGGGCTAGCGGGGAAAAATGAGCAGTTCTTC.